What follows are 18 T cell receptor beta chains derived from one specimen sequenced in a study of blood T cell repertoires in COVID-19. The repertoire was sequenced with immunoSEQ multiplex PCR; TCRdb's copy has only in-frame clones and lacks some. The table lists 190,000 or so clones, approximately 88% of them singletons. Sequenced sample: peripheral blood. The receptors come from a woman in her 30s with acute or convalescent COVID-19.

The V and J genes are TRBV28 and TRBJ2-5, with TRBD2 matching 7 bases. The length of the CDR3 is 15 residues. In germline, CDR1 is MDHEN, CDR2 SYDVKM. V was clipped by 3 bases and J by 3 bases; unmatched bases: 7. The DNA for the CDR3 is TGTGCCAGCAGTTTTTGGGGGGGGTCGGAAGAGACCCAGTACTTC. Its protein is CASSFWGGSEETQYF.

In this sample, this clone turned up once. J is TRBJ2-1 and V is TRBV27; possibly TRBD2 for D (6 bases). The CDR3 length is 14 residues. V was pared by 3 bases and J by 6 bases, with 12 bases between. Per the germline V gene, CDR1 is MNHEY and CDR2 is SMNVEV (reference sequence). Here the CDR3 DNA reads TGTGCCAGCAGTTTGGGGCTAGCGTCCAATGAGCAGTTCTTC. Amino acids: CASSLGLASNEQFF.

V is TRBV28 and J is TRBJ1-2, with 7 bases that match TRBD1. This CDR3 comprises 11 residues. J lost 9 bases, V lost 8 bases, and 6 bases had no gene match. CDR1 and CDR2 (germline): MDHEN, SYDVKM. This CDR3 is CASQGDGRYTF. CDR3 DNA: TGTGCCAGCCAGGGGGACGGACGCTACACCTTC.

The chain couples TRBV19 to TRBJ2-3, with 8 bases identical to TRBD2. Germline lookup yields CDR1 LNHDA and CDR2 SQIVND (reference sequence). The CDR3 extends over 14 amino acids. V dropped 3 bases and J dropped 4; count of bases not matched to a gene: 3. In nucleotides, the CDR3 is TGTGCCAGTAGTATCGGGAGGGCCTCAGATACGCAGTATTTT. Amino acid sequence: CASSIGRASDTQYF.

V is TRBV10-2 and J is TRBJ1-5; 9 nucleotides line up with TRBD1. CDR3 size: 17 residues. CDR1 WSHSY and CDR2 SAAADI come from the germline V gene. V dropped 1 base and J dropped 3; count of bases not matched to a gene: 7. Here the CDR3 reads CASSEWDRAFSNQPQHF. The CDR3 DNA reads TGCGCCAGCAGTGAGTGGGACAGGGCTTTTTCCAATCAGCCCCAGCATTTT.

V and J are TRBV7-2 and TRBJ2-3; maybe TRBD2 (6 bases). Germline V gene lookup returns CDR1 SGHTA and CDR2 FQGNSA. The CDR3 is 14 amino acids. Trimming took off 1 base at V and 4 bases at J, with 9 bases between the two ends. The DNA of the CDR3 is TGTGCCAGCAGCTTAGGGACTACCCCAGATACGCAGTATTTT. This gives the protein CASSLGTTPDTQYF.

The J gene is TRBJ2-1, the V gene TRBV19; a possible D gene is TRBD1 (5 bases). V lost 7 bases, J lost 8 bases, and 18 bases lay in between. CDR1 and CDR2 from the germline V gene are LNHDA and SQIVND (reference sequence). The CDR3 sequence is 14 residues long. The CDR3 sequence is CASKVEQGRDEQFF. The DNA for the CDR3 is TGTGCCAGTAAGGTTGAGCAGGGAAGGGATGAGCAGTTCTTC.

The gene calls are TRBV7-8 and TRBJ2-7; tentatively, D is TRBD2 (6 bases). Germline V gene data show CDR1 as SGHVS and CDR2 as FQNEAQ. Trimming took 5 bases from V and 1 from J, leaving 9 bases between them. CDR3 length: 13 amino acids. The CDR3 sequence: CASSMGLSYEQYF. The CDR3 nucleotides are TGTGCCAGCAGCATGGGACTGTCCTACGAGCAGTACTTC.

This clone has only one observation. The CDR3, as DNA: TGTGCCAGCAGTTTAGTCGGAAACGGAGGGGATACGCAGTATTTT. Encoded protein: CASSLVGNGGDTQYF. The chain uses TRBV28 and TRBJ2-3, with D perhaps matching TRBD2 (6 bases). V shed 2 bases and J shed 6 bases, with 15 bases lying between them. The CDR3 spans 15 residues. Germline CDR1 MDHEN, CDR2 SYDVKM.

The chain recombines TRBV27 with TRBJ1-1; D gene uncertain. Trimming left V 0 bases short and J 7 bases short, with 9 bases between. From germline, CDR1 is MNHEY and CDR2 SMNVEV (reference sequence). This CDR3 is built from 13 residues. The CDR3 coding sequence is TGTGCCAGCAGTTTATCCCTCGGTAATGAAGCTTTCTTT. Amino acid sequence: CASSLSLGNEAFF.

The rearrangement uses TRBV28 and TRBJ2-5; TRBD1 agrees at 7 bases. There are 13 residues in the CDR3. Germline-derived CDR1 and CDR2 are MDHEN and SYDVKM. Germline trimming cut 10 bases from V and 5 bases from J; bases unmatched to any gene: 10. The CDR3 DNA reads as TGTGCCACCCTCGAGGGGGCCAGGGAGACCCAGTACTTC. Its translation: CATLEGARETQYF.

The chain couples TRBV10-3 to TRBJ1-6; 8 bases map to TRBD1. The germline V gene encodes CDR1 ENHRY and CDR2 SYGVKD. The CDR3 runs 16 residues. V lost 0 bases, J lost 7 bases, and 5 bases stayed unmatched. CDR3 in amino acids: CAISESRGQVNSPLHF. CDR3 DNA: TGTGCCATCAGTGAGTCTAGGGGACAGGTCAATTCACCCCTCCACTTT.

The CDR3 DNA follows: TGTGCCAGCATTGGTAGCGGGAGGGAGCTGTTTTTT. Protein product: CASIGSGRELFF. V usage is TRBV28 and J usage is TRBJ2-2; 8 nucleotides agree with TRBD2. CDR3 length equals 12 residues. The ends lost 7 bases at V and 9 bases at J; junction bases unmatched: 4. Germline CDR1 is MDHEN and CDR2 is SYDVKM.

The genes are TRBV11-3 and TRBJ1-1; perhaps TRBD1 as D (6 bases). There are 12 residues in the CDR3. Trimming removed 0 bases at V and 9 bases at J, with 8 bases between. The germline CDR1 and CDR2 sequences are SGHNT and YENEEA. CDR3 in amino acids: CASSLDGQQAFF. CDR3 nucleotides: TGTGCCAGCAGCTTAGACGGACAGCAAGCTTTCTTT.

This clone occurred a few times. The chain joins TRBV6-4 to TRBJ2-7; no definite D call. Germline V lookup: CDR1 MRHNA, CDR2 SNTAGT. This CDR3 has 11 amino acids. V was cut by 6 bases and J by 6 bases, with 9 bases left in between. The CDR3, as DNA: TGTGCCAGCAGGGCCGTTGGCGAGCAGTACTTC. Its protein is CASRAVGEQYF.

This clone was recorded once. The chain carries TRBV2 and TRBJ1-1; the match to TRBD1 covers 7 bases. Germline assignment: CDR1 SNHLY and CDR2 FYNNEI. CDR3 length: 16 amino acids. The J segment lost 5 bases and the V segment lost 4 bases, leaving 13 bases of the junction unmatched. DNA of the CDR3: TGTGCCAGCAGTGGCCCCCGGACAGGAAAAGAGACTGAAGCTTTCTTT. As protein: CASSGPRTGKETEAFF.

The V gene is TRBV7-9, the J gene TRBJ2-5, with 9 bases matching TRBD1. CDR1 SEHNR and CDR2 FQNEAQ come from the germline V gene (reference sequence). The CDR3 runs 15 residues. After removal of 4 bases from V and 5 bases from J, the junction contained 8 bases not matched to a gene. The CDR3 is CASSSGQGGGETQYF. The CDR3 DNA sequence: TGTGCCAGCAGCTCGGGACAGGGCGGTGGGGAGACCCAGTACTTC.

The J gene is TRBJ1-1, the V gene TRBV15; D gene ambiguous. This CDR3 contains 15 residues. The V gene lost 0 bases and the J gene lost 7 bases, with 15 bases spanning the gap. Germline CDR1 reads LNHNV; CDR2 reads YYDKDF (reference sequence). CDR3 DNA sequence: TGTGCCACCAGCAGAGATCAGAAGACGTGGAGTGAAGCTTTCTTT. Translating gives CATSRDQKTWSEAFF.